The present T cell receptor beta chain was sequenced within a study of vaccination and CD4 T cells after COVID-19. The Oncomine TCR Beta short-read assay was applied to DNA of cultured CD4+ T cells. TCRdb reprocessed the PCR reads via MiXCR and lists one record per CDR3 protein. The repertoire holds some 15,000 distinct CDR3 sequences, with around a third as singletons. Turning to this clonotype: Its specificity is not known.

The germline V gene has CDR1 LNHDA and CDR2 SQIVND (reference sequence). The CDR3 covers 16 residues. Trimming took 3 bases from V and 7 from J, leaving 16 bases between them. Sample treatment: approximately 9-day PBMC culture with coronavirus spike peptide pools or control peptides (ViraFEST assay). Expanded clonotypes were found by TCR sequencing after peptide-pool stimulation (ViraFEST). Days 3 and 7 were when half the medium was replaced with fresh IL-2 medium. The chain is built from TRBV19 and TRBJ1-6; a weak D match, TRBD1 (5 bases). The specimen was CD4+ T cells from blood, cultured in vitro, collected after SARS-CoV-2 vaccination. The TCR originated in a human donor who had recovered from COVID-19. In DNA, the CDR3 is TGTGCCAGTAGTATCGCATCGGGGCTCGGAAATTCACCCCTCCACTTT. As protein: CASSIASGLGNSPLHF.